This T cell receptor beta chain stems from a study of CD8+CD57+ T cells in acquired aplastic anemia (dated by TCRdb to 2016 to 2019). Turning to the overall study: On average, sorted CD4+ and CD8+ cells yielded 2.5 to 3.5 ug of extracted DNA, with a range of about 0.19 to 30 ug. Results and caveats for the whole study, not just this receptor: No significant difference in CD8+ Simpson's diversity was found between patients and healthy controls (P=0.060). Around 27 CD8+ CDR3 sequences were shared between patients and controls but appeared highly expressed in patients and within their immunodominant clones.

In the study, sorted CD4+ and CD8+ blood T cells from patients with severe aplastic anemia and from healthy subjects underwent deep sequencing of TCR repertoires. Ficoll-Paque density gradient centrifugation was used to isolate peripheral blood mononuclear cells. Before DNA extraction, CD4+ and CD8+ T cells were sorted with FACS or magnetic beads. TCR beta VDJ combination and CDR3 sequence profiling used genomic DNA as the template. An Illumina HiSeq 2000 was used for TCR repertoire sequencing. The study's own analysis went as follows. TRBV/TRBJ rearrangement plots, CDR3 size and DJ length profiles, and Simpson's diversity index were used to assess repertoires. The most abundant DNA sequence in the deep sequencing data was defined as the immunodominant clone. CDR3 amino acid sequences were checked for sharing between subjects and were compared against published repertoires and the VDJdb database. TCRdb passed the public sequencing reads through fastp at Q25 and MiXCR, retaining productive beta sequences. Rows with a matching CDR3 protein are joined into one entry that keeps the most common DNA and genes. The V and J calls come from TCRdb's annotation, not from the publication. Recorded for this sample are approximately 200,000 distinct CDR3 sequences; over 60% of them occurred a single time. Of the sample, roughly 50% falls within the top ten clones.

CDR1 and CDR2, looked up from the germline V gene, are SGHRS and YFSETQ. The CDR3 runs 17 amino acids, cysteine and phenylalanine included. The entry retains the CDR3 DNA only, 51 bases that are in frame from base 1. As for this clonotype: No cognate antigen has been identified for it. Sequence at one end of the junction differs from germline and may be a read error.

The source of this sequence is a human donor with severe aplastic anemia or a healthy control (not recorded which). Sequenced material: sorted CD4+, CD8+, or CD8+CD57+ T cells (not recorded which) from PBMCs. The chain was built from TRBV5-1 and TRBJ1-1; no confident D gene assignment can be made. The DNA sequence is TGTGCCAGCAGCTTACCGTTGTGGCCTACTATGAACACTGAAGCTTTCTTT. This codes for CASSLPLWPTMNTEAFF. The full variable domain, with segments outside the CDR3 supplied by the reference TRBV5-1 and TRBJ1-1 proteins, appears as KAGVTQTPRYLIKTRGQQVTLSCSPISGHRSVSWYQQTPGQGLQFLFEYFSETQRNKGNFPGRFSGRQFSNSRSEMNVSTLELGDSALYLCASSLPLWPTMNTEAFFGQGTRLTVV.